This T cell receptor beta chain was recorded in a study of blood T cell repertoires in COVID-19. Original processing methods: Amplification with reference gene primers provided the estimates of nucleated cell counts. Sequencing was performed with immunoSEQ multiplex PCR; in TCRdb, only in-frame clones are kept and a portion is missing. Clone size and V and J calls were adopted from that table, with D and trimming inferred from the DNA. The table lists about 480,000 clones, around 89% of them singletons. V was trimmed by 7 bases and J by 5 bases, leaving 15 bases between them. Germline-derived CDR1 and CDR2 are MNHEY and SMNVEV (reference sequence). The CDR3 consists of 14 residues.

J is TRBJ1-5 and V is TRBV27; tentative D call: TRBD1 (5 bases). This receptor was taken from a woman in her twenties or thirties with acute or convalescent COVID-19. What was sequenced was peripheral blood. The CDR3 loop reads CASIQGGVHQPQHF. For the CDR3, the DNA is TGTGCCAGCATTCAGGGAGGGGTCCATCAGCCCCAGCATTTT.